The T cell receptor beta chain described here comes from a study of cytomegalovirus exposure and HLA in healthy donors. A multiplex PCR was run with 60 Vbeta primers and 13 Jbeta primers. TCRdb's table, derived via immunoSEQ multiplex PCR, lists solely in-frame clones and lacks some. The table lists approximately 190,000 clones, about four fifths of them singletons, with around 5.9% in the top ten. To note about this clone: The target antigen is unknown.

Germline values: CDR1 MNHNY, CDR2 SVGAGI (reference sequence). CDR3 size: 15 residues. J gave up 1 base and V 5 bases, and 7 bases lay outside the gene matches. Study outcomes and limitations: In a later analysis, HLA-associated beta chains showed higher expansion and lower generation probabilities than comparable chains. TCR beta sequences reportedly predicted most subjects' HLA-A and HLA-B alleles accurately.

This chain connects TRBV6-6 to TRBJ1-1, with TRBD1 matching over 7 bases. The sequencing input was PBMCs. This TCR was recovered from a woman aged 30 to 39 in good health and CMV-seropositive. The CDR3, as DNA: TGTGCCAGCAGTCTAGGGGGCGCGTCGAACACTGAAGCTTTCTTT. Translated, it gives CASSLGGASNTEAFF.